This T cell receptor (beta chain) was identified in a study of blood T cell repertoires in COVID-19. In its sample, this clone was seen once. The germline CDR1 and CDR2 sequences are DFQATT and SNEGSKA (reference sequence). This CDR3 is 11 amino acids long. Between the trimmed V and J ends, which lost 2 bases and 6 bases, there was a span of 7 bases. The repertoire was sequenced with immunoSEQ multiplex PCR; TCRdb's copy has only in-frame clones and lacks some. The table includes a few hundred thousand clones, around 87% detected once. This clonotype was sampled from a middle-aged man in a cohort exposed to, infected with or recovered from COVID-19 (not recorded which). Sequenced material: PBMCs or T cells enriched from blood (not recorded which). The rearrangement links TRBV20-1 to TRBJ1-1, with no clear D. CDR3 sequence (DNA): TGCAGTGCTAGACGAGGTGCTGAAGCTTTCTTT. It translates to CSARRGAEAFF.